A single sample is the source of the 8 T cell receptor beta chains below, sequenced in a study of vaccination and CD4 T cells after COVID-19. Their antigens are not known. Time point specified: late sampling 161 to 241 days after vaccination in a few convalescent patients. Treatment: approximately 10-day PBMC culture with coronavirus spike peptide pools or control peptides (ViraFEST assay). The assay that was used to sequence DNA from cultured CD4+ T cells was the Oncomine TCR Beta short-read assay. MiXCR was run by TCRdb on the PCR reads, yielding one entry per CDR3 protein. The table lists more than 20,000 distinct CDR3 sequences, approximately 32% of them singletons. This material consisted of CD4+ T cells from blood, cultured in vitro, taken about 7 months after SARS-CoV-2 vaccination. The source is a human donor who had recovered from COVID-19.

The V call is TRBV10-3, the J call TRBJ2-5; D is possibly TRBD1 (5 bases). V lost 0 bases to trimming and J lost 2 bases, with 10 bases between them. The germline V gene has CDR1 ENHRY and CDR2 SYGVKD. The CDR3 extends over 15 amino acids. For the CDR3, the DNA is TGTGCCATCAGTGAGTCGCAACAGGCGCAAGAGACCCAGTACTTC. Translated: CAISESQQAQETQYF.

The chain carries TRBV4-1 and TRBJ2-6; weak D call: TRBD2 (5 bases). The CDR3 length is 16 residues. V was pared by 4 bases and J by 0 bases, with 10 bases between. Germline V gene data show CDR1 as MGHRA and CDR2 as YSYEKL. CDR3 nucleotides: TGCGCCAGCAGCCGCAACGAGGGCTCTGGGGCCAACGTCCTGACTTTC. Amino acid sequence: CASSRNEGSGANVLTF.

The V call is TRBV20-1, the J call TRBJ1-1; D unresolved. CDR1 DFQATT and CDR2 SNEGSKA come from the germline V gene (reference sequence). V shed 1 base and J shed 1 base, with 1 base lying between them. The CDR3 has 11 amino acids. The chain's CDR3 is CSARGNTEAFF. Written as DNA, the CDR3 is TGCAGTGCTAGAGGGAACACTGAAGCTTTCTTT.

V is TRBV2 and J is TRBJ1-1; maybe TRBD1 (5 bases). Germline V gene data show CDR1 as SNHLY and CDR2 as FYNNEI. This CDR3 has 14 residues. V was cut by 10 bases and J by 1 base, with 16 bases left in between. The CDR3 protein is CATRLQVQNTEAFF. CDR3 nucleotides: TGTGCCACAAGATTACAGGTTCAGAACACTGAAGCTTTCTTT.

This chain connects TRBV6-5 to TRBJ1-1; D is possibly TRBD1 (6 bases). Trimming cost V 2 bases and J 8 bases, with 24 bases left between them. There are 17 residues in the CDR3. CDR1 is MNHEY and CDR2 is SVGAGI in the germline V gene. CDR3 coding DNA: TGTGCCAGCAGTTACGAGGGACTGGGGGGCTTTAACTTCGAAGCTTTCTTT. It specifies CASSYEGLGGFNFEAFF.

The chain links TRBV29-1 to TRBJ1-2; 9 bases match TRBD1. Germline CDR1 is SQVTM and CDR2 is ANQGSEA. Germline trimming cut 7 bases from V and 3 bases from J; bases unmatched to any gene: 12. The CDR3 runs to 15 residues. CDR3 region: CSGGTTGQGDYGYTF. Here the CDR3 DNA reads TGCAGCGGGGGGACAACGGGACAGGGAGACTATGGCTACACCTTC.

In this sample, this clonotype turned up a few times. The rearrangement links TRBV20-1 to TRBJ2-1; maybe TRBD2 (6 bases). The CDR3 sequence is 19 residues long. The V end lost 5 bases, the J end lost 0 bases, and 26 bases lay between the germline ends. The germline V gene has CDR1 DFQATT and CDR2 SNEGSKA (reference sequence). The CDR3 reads CSAYKTDRETLSSYNEQFF. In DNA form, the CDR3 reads TGCAGTGCTTACAAGACGGACCGGGAGACTTTAAGCTCCTACAATGAGCAGTTCTTC.

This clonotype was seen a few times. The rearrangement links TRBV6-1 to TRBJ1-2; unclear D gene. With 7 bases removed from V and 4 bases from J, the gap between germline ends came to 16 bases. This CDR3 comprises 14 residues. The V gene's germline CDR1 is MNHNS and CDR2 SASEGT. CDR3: CASTITTSRYGYTF. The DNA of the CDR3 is TGTGCCAGCACGATTACGACCTCTCGCTATGGCTACACCTTC.